This TCR beta chain was found in a study of identical twins. Study-level findings and limits: Surplus twin overlap in beta out-of-frame sequences was less pronounced.

With respect to this clonotype: The antigen remains undetermined.

Every donor was a healthy Caucasian. Trimming removed 5 bases at V and 2 bases at J, with 16 bases between. The germline gives CDR1 KGHDR, CDR2 SFDVKD. CDR3 length: 16 residues. Template switching created a universal primer site, and the cDNA included unique molecular identifiers. TCRdb re-derived calls from the 5' RACE reads in MiXCR, one entry per CDR3 protein. Here the sample spans 1.5 million to 2 million distinct CDR3 sequences, about 31% being singletons. The V gene is TRBV24-1, the J gene TRBJ2-3, with D possibly being TRBD1 (6 bases). The receptor comes from a newborn girl in good health. Specimen: cord blood. The CDR3 bases are TGTGCCACCAGTGGGCACAGGGACAAAGTCACAGATACGCAGTATTTT. Translation: CATSGHRDKVTDTQYF.